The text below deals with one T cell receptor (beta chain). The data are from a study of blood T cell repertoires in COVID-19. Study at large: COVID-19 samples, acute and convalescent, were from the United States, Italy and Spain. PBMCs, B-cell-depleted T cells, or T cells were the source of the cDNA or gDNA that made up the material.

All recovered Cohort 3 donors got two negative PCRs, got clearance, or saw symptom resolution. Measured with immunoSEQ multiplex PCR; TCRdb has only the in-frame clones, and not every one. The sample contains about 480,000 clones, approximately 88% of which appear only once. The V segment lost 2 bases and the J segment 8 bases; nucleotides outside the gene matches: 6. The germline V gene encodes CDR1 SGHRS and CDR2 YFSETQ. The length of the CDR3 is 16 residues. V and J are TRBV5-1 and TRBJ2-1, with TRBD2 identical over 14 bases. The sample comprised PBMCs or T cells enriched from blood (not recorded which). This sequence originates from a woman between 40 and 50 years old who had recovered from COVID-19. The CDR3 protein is CASSLPGTSGSYEQFF. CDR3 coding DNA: TGCGCCAGCAGCTTACCCGGGACTAGCGGGAGTTATGAGCAGTTCTTC.